The 28 T cell receptor beta chains reported below all come from one sample, sequenced in a study of blood T cell repertoires in COVID-19 (TCRdb year 2020). Library preparation employed the immunoSEQ multiplex PCR assay. TCRdb limited this immuneACCESS table to in-frame rearrangements with V and J called. A share of clones is missing; checked studies link under half to unresolved V genes, and the rest is unexplained. In all, the sample holds under 200,000 clones, and around four fifths of those were seen once. The top ten constitute around 5.2% of the sample. The specimen was peripheral blood. These receptors all stem from a woman in her twenties or thirties with acute or convalescent COVID-19.

Notes on this clone: This CDR3 is also generated by other DNA sequences in the sample. The J gene is TRBJ2-7, the V gene TRBV5-1; D possibly corresponds to TRBD1 (5 bases). CDR1 SGHRS and CDR2 YFSETQ come from the germline V gene. The V and J ends lost 0 bases and 2 bases respectively, with 9 bases between them. The CDR3 runs to 14 residues. The CDR3 region has the DNA TGCGCCAGCAGCTTGGGCCAGGGTCCCTACGAGCAGTACTTC. Protein sequence: CASSLGQGPYEQYF.

The chain employs TRBV5-1 and TRBJ1-1, with 9 bases identical to TRBD1. After removal of 4 bases from V and 0 bases from J, the junction contained 13 bases not matched to a gene. This CDR3 has 18 amino acids. CDR1 is SGHRS and CDR2 is YFSETQ in the germline V gene. In DNA, the CDR3 is TGCGCCAGCAGCGCATCCGGGACAGGGATTTTCATGAACACTGAAGCTTTCTTT. Residues: CASSASGTGIFMNTEAFF. The full variable domain, rest sourced from reference TRBV5-1 and TRBJ1-1, is KAGVTQTPRYLIKTRGQQVTLSCSPISGHRSVSWYQQTPGQGLQFLFEYFSETQRNKGNFPGRFSGRQFSNSRSEMNVSTLELGDSALYLCASSASGTGIFMNTEAFFGQGTRLTVV.

The V gene is TRBV5-1, the J gene TRBJ2-1, with D perhaps TRBD2 (6 bases). Germline V gives CDR1 SGHRS, CDR2 YFSETQ. The V and J ends lost 0 bases and 0 bases respectively, with 10 bases between them. The CDR3 length is 16 residues. CDR3 nucleotide sequence: TGCGCCAGCAGCTTGGTCACTAGCCGCTCCTACAATGAGCAGTTCTTC. It encodes CASSLVTSRSYNEQFF. Complete variable domain (other parts from reference TRBV5-1 and TRBJ2-1): KAGVTQTPRYLIKTRGQQVTLSCSPISGHRSVSWYQQTPGQGLQFLFEYFSETQRNKGNFPGRFSGRQFSNSRSEMNVSTLELGDSALYLCASSLVTSRSYNEQFFGPGTRLTVL.

The chain joins TRBV19 to TRBJ1-1; weak D call: TRBD1 (6 bases). Trimming stripped 5 bases from V and 0 bases from J, with 22 bases between. Germline loops: CDR1 LNHDA, CDR2 SQIVND (reference sequence). The CDR3 length is 18 residues. CDR3 sequence: CASSSPRRTELMNTEAFF. The DNA of the CDR3 is TGTGCCAGTAGTTCCCCTAGGCGGACAGAACTGATGAACACTGAAGCTTTCTTT.

The count of this clone is one. The gene calls are TRBV27 and TRBJ1-5; 8 bases fit TRBD1. V was pared by 1 base and J by 5 bases, with 7 bases of the junction left unmatched. The CDR3 runs 16 residues. Germline CDR1 MNHEY, CDR2 SMNVEV (reference sequence). CDR3 nucleotide sequence: TGTGCCAGCAGTTTATTATCCGACAGGGGCCATCAGCCCCAGCATTTT. It specifies CASSLLSDRGHQPQHF.

This chain connects TRBV9 to TRBJ2-1; 8 bases match TRBD2. The CDR3 is 17 amino acids. Unmatched junction bases numbered 9, after V lost 0 bases and J lost 4 bases. CDR1 and CDR2 (germline): SGDLS, YYNGEE. CDR3 sequence reads: CASSVGPGGGAYNEQFF. DNA for the CDR3: TGTGCCAGCAGCGTAGGCCCCGGGGGGGGCGCATACAATGAGCAGTTCTTC.

The chain links TRBV19 to TRBJ1-3; 7 nucleotides line up with TRBD1. With V trimmed by 8 bases and J by 0 bases, 10 bases remained unmatched. The CDR3 is 16 residues long. The V gene's germline CDR1 is LNHDA and CDR2 SQIVND (reference sequence). The CDR3 sequence is CASGPWGQNSGNTIYF. Here the CDR3 DNA reads TGTGCCAGTGGACCCTGGGGACAGAACTCTGGAAACACCATATATTTT.

V gene TRBV5-6 combines with J gene TRBJ2-7; D is unclear. V lost 2 bases, J lost 6 bases, and 9 bases lay in between. This CDR3 comprises 12 residues. CDR1 SGHDT and CDR2 YYEEEE come from the germline V gene. The CDR3, as DNA: TGTGCCAGCAGCTTAGCTGCTGGCGAGCAGTACTTC. The encoded protein is CASSLAAGEQYF.

This chain uses TRBV9 with TRBJ1-2; D is undetermined. The V end was cut by 3 bases, the J end by 8 bases, with 8 bases between. The CDR3 runs 11 residues. Germline CDR1 reads SGDLS; CDR2 reads YYNGEE. The CDR3 protein is CASSAREGYTF. The CDR3 DNA follows: TGTGCCAGCAGCGCCCGGGAAGGCTACACCTTC.

This clone came up a few times. J is TRBJ2-7 and V is TRBV6-1; 8 bases fit TRBD2. Trimming cost V 8 bases and J 5 bases; bases outside gene matches: 11. The CDR3 runs to 14 residues. Germline values: CDR1 MNHNS, CDR2 SASEGT. CDR3 residues: CASGEAGVPHEQYF. The CDR3 nucleotides read TGTGCCAGCGGGGAAGCGGGAGTTCCCCACGAGCAGTACTTC.

The table lists this clone with many counts. This chain joins TRBV11-1 and TRBJ1-1; D remains unclear. Trimming shortened V by 2 bases and J by 11 bases, and 15 bases separated the two germline ends. CDR3 length equals 13 residues. Germline CDR1 and CDR2: SGHAT and FQDESV (reference sequence). The CDR3 sequence is CASSLKGSRGAFF. For the CDR3, the DNA is TGTGCCAGCAGCTTAAAAGGCTCGCGCGGGGCTTTCTTT.

The gene calls are TRBV18 and TRBJ2-7, with no clear D. Germline CDR1 KGHSH, CDR2 LQKENI. This CDR3 has 12 amino acids. Deletions cut 4 bases from V and 0 bases from J, with 4 bases between. In DNA, the CDR3 is TGTGCCAGCTCACGGAGCTCCTACGAGCAGTACTTC. This translates into CASSRSSYEQYF.

The chain combines TRBV19 with TRBJ2-1; the D gene is possibly TRBD1 (6 bases). The germline gives CDR1 LNHDA, CDR2 SQIVND (reference sequence). This CDR3 has 16 residues. The V gene lost 5 bases and the J gene lost 6 bases, with 20 bases spanning the gap. This chain's CDR3 is CASSGGVGQRFNEQFF. The CDR3 bases are TGTGCCAGTAGTGGAGGTGTTGGACAGAGATTCAATGAGCAGTTCTTC.

This chain uses TRBV27 with TRBJ2-3; 7 bases are shared with TRBD2. Germline V CDR1 and CDR2: MNHEY, SMNVEV (reference sequence). V was pared by 6 bases and J by 6 bases, with 18 bases of the junction left unmatched. The CDR3 covers 17 residues. This chain's CDR3 is CASRREGVAGKRDTQYF. The CDR3 coding sequence is TGTGCCAGCAGGAGGGAGGGAGTAGCGGGCAAAAGGGATACGCAGTATTTT.

On this clone itself: The junction departs from the called germline gene at one end, perhaps through a read error. The chain carries TRBV7-7 and TRBJ2-1; 7 positions match TRBD2. The CDR3 totals 15 residues. CDR1 SSHAT and CDR2 FNYEAQ come from the germline V gene (reference sequence). The CDR3 sequence: CASSLGAGLEFSMFF. The CDR3 DNA reads TGTGCTAGCAGCTTAGGAGCCGGACTAGAGTTTTCAATGTTCTTC.

This rearrangement joins TRBV2 to TRBJ1-5; 7 nucleotides agree with TRBD1. Trimming took 5 bases from V and 5 from J; bases not matched to a gene: 6. CDR3 size: 14 residues. The V gene's germline CDR1 is SNHLY and CDR2 FYNNEI. The CDR3 spells CASSRQGWDQPQHF. The CDR3 region has the DNA TGTGCCAGCAGTCGACAGGGTTGGGATCAGCCCCAGCATTTT.

The chain recombines TRBV28 with TRBJ2-1; 11 nucleotides agree with TRBD1. The germline V gene encodes CDR1 MDHEN and CDR2 SYDVKM. The J segment lost 8 bases and the V segment lost 3 bases, leaving 6 bases of the junction unmatched. This CDR3 spans 15 amino acids. CDR3 in amino acids: CASSLSDRGHDEQFF. For the CDR3, the DNA is TGTGCCAGCAGTTTGTCGGACAGGGGGCACGATGAGCAGTTCTTC. Full variable domain (remainder filled in from reference TRBV28 and TRBJ2-1): DVKVTQSSRYLVKRTGEKVFLECVQDMDHENMFWYRQDPGLGLRLIYFSYDVKMKEKGDIPEGYSVSREKKERFSLILESASTNQTSMYLCASSLSDRGHDEQFFGPGTRLTVL.

This chain uses TRBV7-2 with TRBJ2-1; the D is unclear. CDR3 size: 13 residues. CDR1 and CDR2 from the germline V gene are SGHTA and FQGNSA. Trimming left V 4 bases short and J 9 bases short, with 13 bases between. The CDR3 here is CASSSLQLGEQFF. CDR3 DNA sequence: TGTGCCAGCAGCTCACTACAACTCGGTGAGCAGTTCTTC.

The V gene is TRBV29-1, the J gene TRBJ2-5; D remains ambiguous. Trimming pared 7 bases from V and 1 base from J, leaving 10 bases between. CDR1 is SQVTM, CDR2 ANQGSEA, per germline. This CDR3 has 12 amino acids. CDR3 sequence reads: CSAAPVQETQYF. As DNA, the CDR3 is TGCAGCGCTGCTCCGGTCCAAGAGACCCAGTACTTC. The complete variable domain, with remaining parts taken from reference TRBV29-1 and TRBJ2-5, reads SAVISQKPSRDICQRGTSLTIQCQVDSQVTMMFWYRQQPGQSLTLIATANQGSEATYESGFVIDKFPISRPNLTFSTLTVSNMSPEDSSIYLCSAAPVQETQYFGPGTRLLVL.

J is TRBJ2-1 and V is TRBV28, with 7 bases matching TRBD1. V was clipped by 4 bases and J by 4 bases; unmatched bases: 4. The CDR3 covers 14 residues. Germline CDR1 and CDR2: MDHEN and SYDVKM. CDR3 sequence reads: CASSSPGQYNEQFF. Written as DNA, the CDR3 is TGTGCCAGCAGTTCCCCGGGACAGTACAATGAGCAGTTCTTC. Combining the CDR3 with reference TRBV28 and TRBJ2-1 gives the whole variable domain DVKVTQSSRYLVKRTGEKVFLECVQDMDHENMFWYRQDPGLGLRLIYFSYDVKMKEKGDIPEGYSVSREKKERFSLILESASTNQTSMYLCASSSPGQYNEQFFGPGTRLTVL.

V gene TRBV28 combines with J gene TRBJ1-2; 9 bases are a match to TRBD1. Trimming cost V 6 bases and J 3 bases; bases outside gene matches: 5. CDR3 size: 14 residues. Germline V gene sequence: CDR1 MDHEN, CDR2 SYDVKM. The CDR3 here is CASSWTGEDYGYTF. The CDR3 DNA reads as TGTGCCAGCAGCTGGACAGGGGAGGACTATGGCTACACCTTC.

The sample holds one count of this clone. The rearrangement uses TRBV7-2 and TRBJ2-3; 7 positions match TRBD1. Germline loops: CDR1 SGHTA, CDR2 FQGNSA. The CDR3 covers 16 residues. The ends lost 5 bases at V and 4 bases at J; junction bases unmatched: 12. CDR3 coding DNA: TGTGCCAGCAGCCCCATTGACAGGGCGTTCGCAGATACGCAGTATTTT. As protein: CASSPIDRAFADTQYF. The variable domain in full, with the rest retrieved from reference TRBV7-2 and TRBJ2-3, is GAGVSQSPSNKVTEKGKDVELRCDPISGHTALYWYRQSLGQGLEFLIYFQGNSAPDKSGLPSDRFSAERTGGSVSTLTIQRTQQEDSAVYLCASSPIDRAFADTQYFGPGTRLTVL.

This rearrangement joins TRBV28 to TRBJ1-4; possibly TRBD1 for D (6 bases). CDR3 size: 17 residues. The germline V gene encodes CDR1 MDHEN and CDR2 SYDVKM. The V and J ends lost 2 bases and 0 bases respectively, with 13 bases between them. The CDR3 DNA reads TGTGCCAGCAGTTTAGCTGGACAGTATGCAACTAATGAAAAACTGTTTTTT. This codes for CASSLAGQYATNEKLFF.

The rearrangement joins TRBV6-6 to TRBJ1-3, with a possible D match to TRBD1 (6 bases). The CDR3 has 14 amino acids. V lost 8 bases and J lost 2, with 13 bases in between. Germline V gene lookup returns CDR1 MNHNY and CDR2 SVGAGI (reference sequence). The CDR3 sequence: CASGTTGPGNTIYF. The DNA of the CDR3 is TGTGCCAGCGGGACTACAGGGCCTGGAAACACCATATATTTT.

This clone was observed a handful of times. V gene TRBV28 combines with J gene TRBJ2-2; TRBD2 matches at 8 bases. The germline CDR1 and CDR2 sequences are MDHEN and SYDVKM. J gave up 3 bases and V 5 bases, and 17 bases lay outside the gene matches. This CDR3 is built from 19 residues. CDR3 in DNA: TGTGCCAGCAGTCCTATCGGAGGTCGAGTAGCGGGGTACACCGGGGAGCTGTTTTTT. As protein: CASSPIGGRVAGYTGELFF.

This rearrangement joins TRBV5-4 to TRBJ2-1; 13 nucleotides match TRBD2. The trim removed 4 bases at V and 6 bases at J, leaving 4 bases unmatched. The length of the CDR3 is 15 residues. Germline CDR1 reads SGHNT; CDR2 reads YYREEE (reference sequence). CDR3 coding DNA: TGTGCCAGCAGCGCCGGACTAGCGGGAGCCAATGAGCAGTTCTTC. Translated: CASSAGLAGANEQFF.

This sequence joins TRBV29-1 and TRBJ2-5, with TRBD2 matching 9 bases. Germline CDR1 SQVTM, CDR2 ANQGSEA. With 4 bases clipped from V and 1 base from J, the junction kept 13 bases outside the gene matches. The CDR3 has 17 amino acids. The CDR3: CSVVRGTSRLTQETQYF. As DNA, the CDR3 is TGCAGCGTTGTTAGAGGGACTAGCCGATTAACCCAAGAGACCCAGTACTTC.

A few counts support this clone. V and J are TRBV7-9 and TRBJ1-2, with 8 bases lining up with TRBD1. The CDR3 contains 14 residues. J lost 8 bases, V lost 6 bases, and 11 bases had no gene match. From germline, CDR1 is SEHNR and CDR2 FQNEAQ (reference sequence). CDR3 DNA sequence: TGTGCCAGCAGGCCTACGGGACAGGCGCAGGGCTACACCTTC. Its translation: CASRPTGQAQGYTF.